These T cell receptor beta chains were read from a single sample in a study of T cells after yellow fever vaccination. TCRdb re-analysed the 5' RACE reads in MiXCR, keeping a single row per CDR3 protein. The sample lists hundreds of thousands of distinct CDR3 sequences, under 20% occurring once. Sequencing used PBMCs, obtained before the yellow fever booster vaccination. The receptors shown here come from a man younger than 35 who received the YFV17D yellow fever vaccine. Each CDR3 is given with its conserved first and last residue.

14	TRBV12-3/TRBV12-4	CASSRDSFNQPQHF
13	TRBV5-5	CASRGGFNEKLFF
12	TRBV4-1	CASSGGTGDNTF
14	TRBV12-5	CASASLGTEETQYF
15	TRBV6-5	CASSSRSTGGTEAFF
12	TRBV9	CASSVARDEQFF
13	TRBV20-1	CSASGTGGSGYTF
15	TRBV7-2	CASRQPVAGTDTQYF
16	TRBV20-1	CSARVLAGGSYNEQFF
15	TRBV6-1	CASSEAGRGDTEAFF
12	TRBV3-1	CASSEQGNGYTF
13	TRBV7-2	CASSRQRTDTQYF
15	TRBV5-1	CASSLQGSSGNTIYF
13	TRBV6-5	CATLGTGGNEQYF
13	TRBV5-1	CASSFGSGYEQYF
12	TRBV15	CATSRDFIEAFF
15	TRBV24-1	CATSSGFGDTDTQYF
12	TRBV12-3/TRBV12-4	CASGAPPREQFF
16	TRBV6-5	CASSYSTQGLATGYTF
15	TRBV5-1	CASSLGTSGDYEQYF
13	TRBV6-5	CASRSQALYGYTF
10	TRBV7-2	CASAGRVLHF
18	TRBV7-9	CASSYGYFFGTDFYEQYF
15	TRBV7-8	CASSLAGTASYEQYF
15	TRBV4-3	CASSRMGGRANGYTF
17	TRBV20-1	CSVAAGGGFASTDTQYF
15	TRBV10-3	CAISDSLSGANVLTF
14	TRBV4-1	CASSQRQGDYEQYF